Listed below are T cell receptor beta chains from one sample, sequenced in a study of blood T cell repertoires in COVID-19. Sequencing was performed with immunoSEQ multiplex PCR; in TCRdb, only in-frame clones are kept and a portion is missing. The sample includes about 83,000 clones, about four fifths of them seen just once. The material sequenced was peripheral blood. The origin of the receptors is a woman older than 75 with acute or convalescent COVID-19. Each CDR3 is given with its conserved first and last residue. A D gene is named only where the DNA matches it firmly. Not all rows give a size; the values are once, few, many and, for expanded clones, a class.

>TRBJ1-6|few|16|TRBD1|TRBV27
CASSSPNRGRNSPLHF
TGTGCCAGCAGTTCGCCCAACAGGGGCCGGAATTCACCCCTCCACTTT
>TRBJ2-3|once|16|TRBD2|TRBV3-1/TRBV3-2
CASSQVVVSGGPGQYF
TGTGCCAGCAGCCAAGTGGTTGTTAGCGGGGGTCCAGGGCAGTATTTT
>TRBJ2-5|-|18|TRBD2|TRBV15
CATSGGRLAGILGETQYF
TGTGCCACCAGCGGGGGGCGGCTAGCGGGGATCCTGGGGGAGACCCAGTACTTC
>TRBJ2-7|-|15|TRBD2|TRBV6-1
CASSETSGGEGEQYF
TGTGCCAGCAGTGAAACTAGCGGGGGGGAAGGGGAGCAGTACTTC
>TRBJ2-1|-|16|TRBD1|TRBV6-5
CASSYTPTGVFNEQFF
TGTGCCAGCAGTTACACTCCCACAGGGGTTTTCAATGAGCAGTTCTTC
>TRBJ1-1|once|13|TRBD1|TRBV6-1
CASSEGQGTEAFF
TGTGCCAGCAGTGAAGGACAGGGCACTGAAGCTTTCTTT
>TRBJ1-2|once|9|-|TRBV29-1
CSVVAGYTF
TGCAGCGTCGTGGCTGGCTACACCTTC
>TRBJ1-2|few|14|-|TRBV30
CAWSSTELNYGYTF
TGTGCCTGGAGTTCAACCGAACTTAACTATGGCTACACCTTC
>TRBJ1-4|-|13|-|TRBV6-5
CASSPRGEGKLFF
TGTGCCAGCAGTCCCCGGGGAGAGGGAAAACTGTTTTTT
>TRBJ1-6|-|14|TRBD1|TRBV2
CASRTTGPGSPLHF
TGTGCCAGCAGGACGACAGGGCCGGGTTCACCCCTCCACTTT
>TRBJ1-5|-|13|-|TRBV4-3
CASSQGLGQPQHF
TGCGCCAGCAGCCAGGGGCTAGGTCAGCCCCAGCATTTT
>TRBJ2-4|-|15|TRBD1|TRBV5-4
CASTKQGARVNIQYF
TGTGCCAGCACGAAACAGGGGGCGCGGGTCAACATTCAGTACTTC
>TRBJ1-1|-|14|-|TRBV7-6
CASSFAGTNAEAFF
TGTGCCAGCAGCTTTGCAGGGACTAATGCTGAAGCTTTCTTT
>TRBJ1-2|few|15|-|TRBV3-1/TRBV3-2
CASSAGAQGAAGYTF
TGTGCCAGCAGCGCTGGGGCTCAGGGCGCTGCTGGCTACACCTTC
>TRBJ2-7|-|16|-|TRBV10-2
CASSESSPRSSYEQYF
TGCGCCAGCAGTGAGTCTTCTCCCAGAAGCTCCTACGAGCAGTACTTC
>TRBJ1-1|-|10|-|TRBV30
CAWIKTGAFF
TGTGCCTGGATTAAGACTGGAGCTTTCTTT
>TRBJ2-2|once|13|-|TRBV5-1
CATPAVQTGELFF
TGCGCCACCCCGGCGGTGCAAACCGGGGAGCTGTTTTTT
>TRBJ2-5|once|14|TRBD1|TRBV7-9
CASSSTDRGKTQYF
TGTGCCAGCAGCTCGACAGACAGGGGAAAGACCCAGTACTTC
>TRBJ2-5|-|14|-|TRBV19
CASSIGQVQETQYF
TGTGCCAGTAGTATAGGACAGGTTCAAGAGACCCAGTACTTC
>TRBJ1-3|-|15|-|TRBV6-5
CASSSTGIGGNTIYF
TGTGCCAGCAGTTCTACAGGGATAGGAGGAAACACCATATATTTT
>TRBJ1-6|-|14|TRBD1|TRBV6-2/TRBV6-3
CASTPTGRNSPLHF
TGTGCCAGCACCCCGACAGGGAGGAACTCACCCCTCCACTTT
>TRBJ2-1|few|16|TRBD1|TRBV28
CASSFFETGGGNEQFF
TGTGCCAGCAGTTTTTTCGAGACAGGGGGTGGAAATGAGCAGTTCTTC
>TRBJ2-1|-|16|-|TRBV5-8
CASSQRLLRGNNEQFF
TGTGCCAGCAGCCAACGACTGCTCCGGGGGAACAATGAGCAGTTCTTC
>TRBJ1-6|-|12|-|TRBV9
CASSVADSPLHF
TGTGCCAGCAGCGTAGCGGATTCACCCCTCCACTTT
>TRBJ2-5|-|13|-|TRBV18
CASSPVAVETQYF
TGTGCCAGCTCACCTGTAGCGGTAGAGACCCAGTACTTC
>TRBJ2-3|-|13|-|TRBV28
CASSNRAADTQYF
TGTGCCAGCTCTAACAGGGCCGCAGATACGCAGTATTTT
>TRBJ1-5|-|17|TRBD1|TRBV19
CASSIGEKTGGNQPQHF
TGTGCCAGTAGTATAGGGGAAAAGACAGGGGGCAATCAGCCCCAGCATTTT
>TRBJ2-3|-|15|TRBD2|TRBV4-3
CASSRTSGVADTQYF
TGCGCCAGCAGCCGAACTAGCGGGGTGGCAGATACGCAGTATTTT
>TRBJ1-6|-|15|TRBD1|TRBV28
CASSSLTGNNSPLHF
TGTGCCAGCAGTTCGCTGACAGGGAATAATTCACCCCTCCACTTT
>TRBJ1-3|few|15|-|TRBV19
CASMEGLNSGNTIYF
TGTGCCAGTATGGAGGGGCTCAACTCTGGAAACACCATATATTTT
>TRBJ2-3|-|16|TRBD2|TRBV10-3
CAISRSLAGGLDTQYF
TGTGCCATCAGTCGATCACTAGCGGGGGGCCTGGATACGCAGTATTTT
>TRBJ2-5|once|14|TRBD2|TRBV11-3
CASSSARGEVTQYF
TGTGCCAGCAGCTCGGCGCGGGGGGAGGTGACCCAGTACTTC
>TRBJ1-2|-|15|TRBD1|TRBV6-5
CASSYGQGAYDGYTF
TGTGCCAGCAGTTACGGGCAGGGGGCGTACGATGGCTACACCTTC
>TRBJ2-7|-|17|-|TRBV7-3
CASSLTVGELLSYEQYF
TGTGCCAGCAGCTTAACGGTCGGGGAACTCCTGAGCTACGAGCAGTACTTC
>TRBJ1-4|-|15|TRBD1|TRBV30
CAWSVIGTVNEKLFF
TGTGCCTGGAGTGTAATCGGGACAGTTAATGAAAAACTGTTTTTT
>TRBJ2-3|-|16|TRBD2|TRBV12-5
CASGLGSGGASDTQYF
TGTGCTAGTGGTTTGGGTAGCGGGGGGGCTTCAGATACGCAGTATTTT
>TRBJ1-3|-|18|-|TRBV2
CASSAQQGSQLSGNTIYF
TGTGCCAGCAGTGCGCAACAGGGTTCACAATTATCTGGAAACACCATATATTTT